The rows below give T cell receptor beta chains drawn from one sample of a study of CD8 T cells in ankylosing spondylitis. TCRdb re-derived calls from the 5' RACE reads in MiXCR, one entry per CDR3 protein. The repertoire has 150,000 to 200,000 distinct CDR3 sequences, about 17% of them found once; the top ten carry approximately 7.8%. Sequencing used blood, either unsorted or a sorted T cell fraction (not recorded which). The source of these receptors is a male donor with ankylosing spondylitis or in good health (not recorded which). Each CDR3 is given with its conserved first and last residue. D genes are given only for firm matches. Size values are once, few and many counts, or a class for expanded clones, and some rows have none.

d_call j_call clone_size v_call cdr3_aa cdr3_nt
- TRBJ1-1 many TRBV6-5 CASSYAGENTEAFF TGTGCCAGCAGTTACGCAGGGGAGAACACTGAAGCTTTCTTT
TRBD1 TRBJ2-5 few TRBV5-1 CASSTGQGGVGVQETQYF TGCGCCAGCAGCACCGGACAGGGAGGAGTGGGCGTCCAAGAGACCCAGTACTTC
- TRBJ1-2 many TRBV5-1 CASSPDGSNYGYTF TGCGCCAGCAGCCCGGACGGCTCTAACTATGGCTACACCTTC
- TRBJ2-5 - TRBV28 CASSSPQDSQETQYF TGTGCCAGCAGTTCCCCACAGGACAGCCAAGAGACCCAGTACTTC
- TRBJ1-1 - TRBV12-3/TRBV12-4 CASSPRNVNTEAFF TGTGCCAGCAGTCCCCGTAACGTGAACACTGAAGCTTTCTTT
- TRBJ1-3 - TRBV6-6 CASSYQVDSGNTIYF TGTGCCAGCAGTTACCAGGTCGACTCTGGAAACACCATATATTTT
TRBD1 TRBJ2-7 many TRBV29-1 CSVQKGDSSGYEQYF TGCAGCGTTCAAAAGGGGGACAGTTCTGGGTACGAGCAGTACTTC
- TRBJ2-5 many TRBV5-1 CASSLIGGQETQYF TGCGCCAGCAGCTTGATAGGGGGACAAGAGACCCAGTACTTC
- TRBJ2-5 many TRBV28 CASSFEGLSSLPYF TGTGCCAGCAGTTTTGAGGGACTGTCCAGCCTACCGTACTTC
TRBD1 TRBJ2-2 - TRBV2 CASRGTGRFGTGELFF TGTGCCAGCAGGGGGACAGGACGTTTCGGAACCGGGGAGCTGTTTTTT
- TRBJ1-4 - TRBV7-8 CASSTRRGGNEKLFF TGTGCCAGCAGCACAAGACGGGGGGGTAATGAAAAACTGTTTTTT
TRBD2 TRBJ2-7 few TRBV30 CAWRHTSGPYEQYF TGTGCCTGGAGACACACTAGCGGACCTTACGAGCAGTACTTC
- TRBJ2-3 many TRBV11-2 CASSLDVSTDTQYF TGTGCCAGCAGCTTGGATGTTAGCACAGATACGCAGTATTTT
- TRBJ2-2 many TRBV20-1 CSAQDTGELFF TGCAGTGCACAGGACACCGGGGAGCTGTTTTTT
TRBD1 TRBJ2-3 few TRBV20-1 CSACRDRRAGPDTQYF TGCAGTGCCTGCCGGGACAGGAGGGCGGGCCCAGATACGCAGTATTTT
- TRBJ2-7 few TRBV7-2 CASSRRHLSSYEQYF TGTGCCAGCAGCCGCCGACACTTGAGCTCCTACGAGCAGTACTTC
- TRBJ1-1 many TRBV20-1 CSARSGSTEAFF TGCAGTGCCCGCTCGGGGAGCACTGAAGCTTTCTTT
- TRBJ2-3 - TRBV11-2 CASSLVGQKADTQYF TGTGCCAGCAGCTTAGTAGGCCAGAAAGCAGATACGCAGTATTTT
- TRBJ2-7 many TRBV20-1 CSASPPVSPYEQYF TGCAGTGCTAGCCCACCCGTTTCCCCCTACGAGCAGTACTTC
- TRBJ1-5 once TRBV12-3/TRBV12-4 CASSLRQGFQPQHF TGTGCCAGCAGTTTAAGGCAGGGATTTCAGCCCCAGCATTTT
- TRBJ2-2 many TRBV10-2 CASSRGRGLNTGELFF TGCGCCAGCAGTAGGGGTCGGGGCTTGAACACCGGGGAGCTGTTTTTT
TRBD1 TRBJ2-5 - TRBV6-5 CASSGTGTGRETQYF TGTGCCAGCAGTGGCACCGGGACAGGGAGGGAGACCCAGTACTTC
- TRBJ2-7 - TRBV11-2 CASSFGLERSYEQYF TGTGCCAGCAGCTTCGGGCTAGAGCGATCCTACGAGCAGTACTTC
TRBD1 TRBJ1-3 few TRBV27 CASRRTGGFGNTIYF TGTGCCAGCAGGCGGACAGGGGGTTTTGGAAACACCATATATTTT
TRBD2 TRBJ2-5 many TRBV7-8 CASSLVGGRETQYF TGTGCCAGCAGCTTAGTTGGCGGGAGGGAGACCCAGTACTTC